This T cell receptor beta chain was obtained from a study of cytomegalovirus exposure and HLA in healthy donors. Overall study: Findings of an earlier analysis included under 140 million unique TCR beta sequences from 180 million or so T cells. Study results and caveats: Productive status was seen about 87% or about 30% of the time for most TCR beta V segments in an earlier analysis.

The PCR had 60 Vbeta and 13 Jbeta primers. The authors' processing: Later analysis identified roughly 82 million unique TCR beta chains, approximately 10 million shared. Assay: immunoSEQ multiplex PCR; the TCRdb copy retains only in-frame clones and omits some. V and J calls and clone size are copied from that table; D and trimming were computed from the DNA. The sample shows about 92,000 clones, approximately 81% of them seen only once. Turning to this clone: Its antigen is unknown.

The sample consisted of PBMCs. The receptor comes from a girl aged 2 to 9 in good health and CMV-seropositive.

The CDR3, as DNA: TGTGCCCACGGGACCTTGGGGGCGAATGGAGCTTTCTTT. Protein sequence: CAHGTLGANGAFF. The chain links TRBV30 to TRBJ1-1; perhaps TRBD1 as D (6 bases). Germline V gene lookup returns CDR1 GTSNPN and CDR2 SVGIG (reference sequence). This CDR3 has 13 residues. Trimming removed 8 bases at V and 10 bases at J, with 23 bases between.